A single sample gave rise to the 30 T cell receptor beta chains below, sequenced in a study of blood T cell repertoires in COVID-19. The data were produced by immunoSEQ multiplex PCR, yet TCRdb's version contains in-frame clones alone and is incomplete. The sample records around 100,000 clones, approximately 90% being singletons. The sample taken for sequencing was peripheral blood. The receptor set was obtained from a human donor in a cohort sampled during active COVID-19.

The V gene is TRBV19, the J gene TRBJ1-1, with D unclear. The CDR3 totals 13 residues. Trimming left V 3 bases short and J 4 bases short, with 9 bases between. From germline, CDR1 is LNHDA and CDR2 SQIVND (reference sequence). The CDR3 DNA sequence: TGTGCCAGTAGTATTGCCAGGTTCACTGAAGCTTTCTTT. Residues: CASSIARFTEAFF. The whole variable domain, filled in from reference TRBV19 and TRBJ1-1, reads DGGITQSPKYLFRKEGQNVTLSCEQNLNHDAMYWYRQDPGQGLRLIYYSQIVNDFQKGDIAEGYSVSREKKESFPLTVTSAQKNPTAFYLCASSIARFTEAFFGQGTRLTVV.

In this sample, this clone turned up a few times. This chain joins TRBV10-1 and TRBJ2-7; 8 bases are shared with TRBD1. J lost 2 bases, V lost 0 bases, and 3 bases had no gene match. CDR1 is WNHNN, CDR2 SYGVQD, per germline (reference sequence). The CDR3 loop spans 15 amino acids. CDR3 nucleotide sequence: TGCGCCAGCAGTGAGTCCCGACAGGGGACCTACGAGCAGTACTTC. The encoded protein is CASSESRQGTYEQYF.

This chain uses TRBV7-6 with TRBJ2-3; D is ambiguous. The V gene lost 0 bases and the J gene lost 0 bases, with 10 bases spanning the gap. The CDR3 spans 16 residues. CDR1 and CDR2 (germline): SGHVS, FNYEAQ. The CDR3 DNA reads TGTGCCAGCAGCTTAGCACTGGTCACTAGCACAGATACGCAGTATTTT. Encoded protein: CASSLALVTSTDTQYF.

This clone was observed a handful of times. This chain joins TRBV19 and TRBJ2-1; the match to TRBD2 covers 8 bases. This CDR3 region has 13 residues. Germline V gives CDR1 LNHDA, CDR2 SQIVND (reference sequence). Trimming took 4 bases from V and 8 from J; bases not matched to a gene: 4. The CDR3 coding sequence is TGTGCCAGTAGTACTGGACTAGCCCATGAGCAGTTCTTC. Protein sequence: CASSTGLAHEQFF.

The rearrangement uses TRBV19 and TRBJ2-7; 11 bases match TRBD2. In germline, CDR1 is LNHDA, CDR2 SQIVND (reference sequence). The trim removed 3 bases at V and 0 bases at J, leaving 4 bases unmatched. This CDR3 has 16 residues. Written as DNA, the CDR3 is TGTGCCAGTAGTATTCGACTAGCGGGAAGCTCCTACGAGCAGTACTTC. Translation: CASSIRLAGSSYEQYF.

This CDR3 reads CASSSDRGVNTGELFF. The CDR3 DNA sequence: TGCGCCAGCAGCTCCGACAGGGGCGTGAACACCGGGGAGCTGTTTTTT. The chain employs TRBV5-1 and TRBJ2-2; TRBD1 matches at 8 bases. The CDR3 contains 16 residues. The V segment lost 3 bases and the J segment 1 base; nucleotides outside the gene matches: 5. Germline V gene lookup returns CDR1 SGHRS and CDR2 YFSETQ.

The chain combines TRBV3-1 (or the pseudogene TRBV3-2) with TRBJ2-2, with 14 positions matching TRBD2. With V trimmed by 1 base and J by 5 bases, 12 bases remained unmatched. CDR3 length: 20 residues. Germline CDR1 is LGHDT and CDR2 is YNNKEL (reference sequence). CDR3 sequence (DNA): TGTGCCAGCAGCCAAGTCCTGGGACTAGCGGGAGCCCTGAGGACCGGGGAGCTGTTTTTT. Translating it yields CASSQVLGLAGALRTGELFF.

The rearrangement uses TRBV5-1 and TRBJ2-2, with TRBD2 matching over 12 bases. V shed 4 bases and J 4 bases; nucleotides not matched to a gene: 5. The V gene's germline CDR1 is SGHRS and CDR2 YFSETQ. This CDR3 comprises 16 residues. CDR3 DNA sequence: TGCGCCAGCAGCCTAGCGGGAGGGCCGATCACCGGGGAGCTGTTTTTT. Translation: CASSLAGGPITGELFF. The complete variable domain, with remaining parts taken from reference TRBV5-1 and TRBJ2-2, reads KAGVTQTPRYLIKTRGQQVTLSCSPISGHRSVSWYQQTPGQGLQFLFEYFSETQRNKGNFPGRFSGRQFSNSRSEMNVSTLELGDSALYLCASSLAGGPITGELFFGEGSRLTVL.

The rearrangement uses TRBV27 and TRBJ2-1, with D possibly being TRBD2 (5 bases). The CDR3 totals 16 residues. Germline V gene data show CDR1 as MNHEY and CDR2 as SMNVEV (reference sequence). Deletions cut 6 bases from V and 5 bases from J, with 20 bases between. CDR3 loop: CASRDSSEGTDNEQFF. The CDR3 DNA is TGTGCCAGCAGGGACTCGTCAGAAGGAACGGACAATGAGCAGTTCTTC.

For the CDR3, the DNA is TGTGCCAGCAGCTCGACAGGGGCGGGGTACACTGAAGCTTTCTTT. It specifies CASSSTGAGYTEAFF. The rearrangement uses TRBV5-4 and TRBJ1-1; 8 bases are shared with TRBD1. The CDR3 sequence is 15 residues long. Germline V lookup: CDR1 SGHNT, CDR2 YYREEE (reference sequence). The V segment lost 3 bases and the J segment 3 bases; nucleotides outside the gene matches: 7.

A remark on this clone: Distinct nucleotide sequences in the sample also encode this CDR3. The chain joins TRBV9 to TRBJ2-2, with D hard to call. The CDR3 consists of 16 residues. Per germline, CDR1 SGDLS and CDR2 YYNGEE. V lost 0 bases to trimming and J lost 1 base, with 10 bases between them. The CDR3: CASSVVSGRNTGELFF. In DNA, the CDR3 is TGTGCCAGCAGCGTAGTTTCGGGTCGGAACACCGGGGAGCTGTTTTTT. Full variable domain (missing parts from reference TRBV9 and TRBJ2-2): DSGVTQTPKHLITATGQRVTLRCSPRSGDLSVYWYQQSLDQGLQFLIQYYNGEERAKGNILERFSAQQFPDLHSELNLSSLELGDSALYFCASSVVSGRNTGELFFGEGSRLTVL.

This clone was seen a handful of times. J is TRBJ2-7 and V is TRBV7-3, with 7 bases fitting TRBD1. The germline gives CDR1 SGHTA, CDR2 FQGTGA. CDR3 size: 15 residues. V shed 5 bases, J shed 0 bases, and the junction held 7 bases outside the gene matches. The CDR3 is CASSQTGMSSYEQYF. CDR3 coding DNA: TGTGCCAGCAGCCAGACAGGGATGAGCTCCTACGAGCAGTACTTC.

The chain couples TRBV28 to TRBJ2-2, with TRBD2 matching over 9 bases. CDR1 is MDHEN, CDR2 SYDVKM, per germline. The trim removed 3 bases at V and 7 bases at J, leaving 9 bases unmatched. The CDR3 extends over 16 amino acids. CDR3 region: CASSFIGGRAVGELFF. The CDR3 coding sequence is TGTGCCAGCAGTTTTATCGGCGGGAGGGCCGTCGGGGAGCTGTTTTTT.

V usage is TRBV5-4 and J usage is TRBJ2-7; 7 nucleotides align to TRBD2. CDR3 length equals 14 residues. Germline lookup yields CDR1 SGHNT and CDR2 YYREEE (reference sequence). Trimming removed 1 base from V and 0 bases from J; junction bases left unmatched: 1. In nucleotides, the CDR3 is TGTGCCAGCAGCTTGACTAGCGACTCCTACGAGCAGTACTTC. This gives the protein CASSLTSDSYEQYF.

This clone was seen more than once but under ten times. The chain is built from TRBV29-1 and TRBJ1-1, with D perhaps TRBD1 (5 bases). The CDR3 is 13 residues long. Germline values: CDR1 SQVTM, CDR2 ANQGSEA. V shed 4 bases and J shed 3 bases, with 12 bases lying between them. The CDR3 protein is CSVVGQGYTEAFF. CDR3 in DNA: TGCAGCGTTGTTGGCCAGGGCTACACTGAAGCTTTCTTT.

CDR3 sequence reads: CASSIGQGLFF. The CDR3 DNA reads TGTGCCAGCAGCATTGGACAGGGACTGTTTTTT. The rearrangement joins TRBV2 to TRBJ1-4, with 8 bases fitting TRBD1. Unmatched junction bases numbered 4, after V lost 6 bases and J lost 13 bases. Germline CDR1 SNHLY, CDR2 FYNNEI. The CDR3 runs 11 residues.

The CDR3 DNA is TGCAGCGTTGCCCGGGACAGCTACGAGCAGTACTTC. As protein: CSVARDSYEQYF. The chain is built from TRBV29-1 and TRBJ2-7, with TRBD1 matching over 7 bases. CDR3 length equals 12 residues. V lost 4 bases to trimming and J lost 3 bases; unmatched junction nucleotides: 3. The V gene's germline CDR1 is SQVTM and CDR2 ANQGSEA.

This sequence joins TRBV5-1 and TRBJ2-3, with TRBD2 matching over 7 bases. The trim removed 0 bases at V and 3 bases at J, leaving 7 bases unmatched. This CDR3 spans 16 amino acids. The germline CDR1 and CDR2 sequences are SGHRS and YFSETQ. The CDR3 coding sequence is TGCGCCAGCAGCTTGGGCCACGGACTAGAAACAGATACGCAGTATTTT. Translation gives CASSLGHGLETDTQYF.

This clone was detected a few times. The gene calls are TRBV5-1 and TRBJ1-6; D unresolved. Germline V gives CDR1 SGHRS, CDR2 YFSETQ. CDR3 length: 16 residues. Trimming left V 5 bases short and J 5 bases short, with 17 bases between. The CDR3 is CASRLVYQRNNSPLHF. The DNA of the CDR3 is TGCGCCAGCAGGCTAGTTTATCAGAGGAATAATTCACCCCTCCACTTT. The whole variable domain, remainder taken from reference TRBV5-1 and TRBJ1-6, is KAGVTQTPRYLIKTRGQQVTLSCSPISGHRSVSWYQQTPGQGLQFLFEYFSETQRNKGNFPGRFSGRQFSNSRSEMNVSTLELGDSALYLCASRLVYQRNNSPLHFGNGTRLTVT.

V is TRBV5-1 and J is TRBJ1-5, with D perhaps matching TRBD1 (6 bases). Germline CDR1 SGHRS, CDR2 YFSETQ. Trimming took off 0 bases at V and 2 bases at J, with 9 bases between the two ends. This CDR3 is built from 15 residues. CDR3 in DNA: TGCGCCAGCAGCTTGGCGGGGACACGCAATCAGCCCCAGCATTTT. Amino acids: CASSLAGTRNQPQHF. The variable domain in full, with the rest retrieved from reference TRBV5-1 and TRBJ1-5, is KAGVTQTPRYLIKTRGQQVTLSCSPISGHRSVSWYQQTPGQGLQFLFEYFSETQRNKGNFPGRFSGRQFSNSRSEMNVSTLELGDSALYLCASSLAGTRNQPQHFGDGTRLSIL.

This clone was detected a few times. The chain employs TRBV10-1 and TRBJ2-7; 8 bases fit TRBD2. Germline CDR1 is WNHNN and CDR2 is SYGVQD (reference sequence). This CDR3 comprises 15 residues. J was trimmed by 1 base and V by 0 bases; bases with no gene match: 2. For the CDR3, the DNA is TGCGCCAGCAGTGAGTCCGGGACTAGATCCTACGAGCAGTACTTC. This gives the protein CASSESGTRSYEQYF.

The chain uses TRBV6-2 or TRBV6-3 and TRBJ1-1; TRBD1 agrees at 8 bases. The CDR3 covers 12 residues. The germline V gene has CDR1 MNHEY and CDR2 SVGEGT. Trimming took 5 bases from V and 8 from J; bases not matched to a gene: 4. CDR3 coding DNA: TGTGCCAGCAGTACAGGGGGGTTAGAAGCTTTCTTT. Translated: CASSTGGLEAFF.

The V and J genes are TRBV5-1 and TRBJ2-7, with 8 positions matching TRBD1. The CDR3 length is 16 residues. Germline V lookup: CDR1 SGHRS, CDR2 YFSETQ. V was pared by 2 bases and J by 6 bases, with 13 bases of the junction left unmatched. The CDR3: CASSFYTRGRVREQYF. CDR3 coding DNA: TGCGCCAGCAGCTTCTATACCAGGGGGCGCGTACGCGAGCAGTACTTC.

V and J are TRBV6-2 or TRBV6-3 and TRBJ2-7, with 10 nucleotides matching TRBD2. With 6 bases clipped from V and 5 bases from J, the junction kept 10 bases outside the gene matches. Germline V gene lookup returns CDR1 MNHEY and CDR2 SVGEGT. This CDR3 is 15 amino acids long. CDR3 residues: CASSPPALAGHEQYF. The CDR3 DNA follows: TGTGCCAGCAGCCCCCCGGCACTAGCGGGACACGAGCAGTACTTC.

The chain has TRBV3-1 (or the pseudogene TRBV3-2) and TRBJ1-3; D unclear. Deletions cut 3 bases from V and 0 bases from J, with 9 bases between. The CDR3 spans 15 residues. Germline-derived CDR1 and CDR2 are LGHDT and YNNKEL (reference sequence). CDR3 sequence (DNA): TGTGCCAGCAGCCATCGGCCAGGCTCTGGAAACACCATATATTTT. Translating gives CASSHRPGSGNTIYF.

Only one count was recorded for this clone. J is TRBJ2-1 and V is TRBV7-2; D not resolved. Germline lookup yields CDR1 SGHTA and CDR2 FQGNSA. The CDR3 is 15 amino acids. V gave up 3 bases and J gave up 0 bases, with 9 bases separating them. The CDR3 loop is CASSFGSISYNEQFF. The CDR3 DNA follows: TGTGCCAGCAGCTTCGGTTCGATCTCCTACAATGAGCAGTTCTTC.

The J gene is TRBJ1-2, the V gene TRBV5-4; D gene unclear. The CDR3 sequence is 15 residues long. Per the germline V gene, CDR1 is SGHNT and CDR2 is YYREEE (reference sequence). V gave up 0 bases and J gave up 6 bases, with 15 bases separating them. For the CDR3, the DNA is TGTGCCAGCAGCTTGGATATACTAGCACGCGATGGCTACACCTTC. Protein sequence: CASSLDILARDGYTF.

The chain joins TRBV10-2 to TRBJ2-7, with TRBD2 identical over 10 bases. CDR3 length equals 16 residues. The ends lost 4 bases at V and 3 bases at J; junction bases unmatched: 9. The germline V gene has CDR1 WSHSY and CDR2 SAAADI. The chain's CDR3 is CASSGAGTSDYYEQYF. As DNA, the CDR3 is TGCGCCAGCAGTGGTGCCGGGACTAGCGATTACTACGAGCAGTACTTC.

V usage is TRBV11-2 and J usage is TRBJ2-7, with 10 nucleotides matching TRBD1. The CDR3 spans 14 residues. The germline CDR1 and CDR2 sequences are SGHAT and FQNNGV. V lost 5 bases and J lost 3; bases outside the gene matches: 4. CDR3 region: CASSTGQGSYEQYF. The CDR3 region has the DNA TGTGCCAGCAGCACGGGACAGGGGAGCTACGAGCAGTACTTC.

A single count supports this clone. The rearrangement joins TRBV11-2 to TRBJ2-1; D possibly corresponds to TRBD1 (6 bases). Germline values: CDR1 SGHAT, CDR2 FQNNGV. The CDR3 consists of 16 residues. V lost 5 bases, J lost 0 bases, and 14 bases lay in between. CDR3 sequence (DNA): TGTGCCAGCAGCACTTACAGGGTGAGCTCCTACAATGAGCAGTTCTTC. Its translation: CASSTYRVSSYNEQFF.